What follows are 21 T cell receptor beta chains derived from one specimen sequenced in a study of molecular identifiers for immune sequencing clone quantification. TCRdb reanalysed the PCR reads using MiXCR and keeps one entry per CDR3 protein. The sample lists about 630,000 distinct CDR3 sequences, 25% seen once, with roughly 0.83% in the top ten. Sequences were obtained from naive CD8+ T cells from blood, with Jurkat cell RNA spiked in. Subset denoted: FACS-sorted CD8+CD4-CCR7+CD45RA+ naive T cells. Source of these receptors: a human donor in good health. Some libraries in this study had Jurkat cell RNA spiked in.

In this sample, this clonotype turned up many times. The chain links TRBV13 to TRBJ2-3; D is unresolved. The CDR3 extends over 14 amino acids. V lost 4 bases to trimming and J lost 0 bases, with 8 bases between them. Per germline, CDR1 PRHDT and CDR2 FYEKMQ (reference sequence). The DNA of the CDR3 is TGTGCCAGCAGCTCCGAGACGAGCACAGATACGCAGTATTTT. Translation: CASSSETSTDTQYF. Supplemented by reference TRBV13 and TRBJ2-3, the full variable domain reads AAGVIQSPRHLIKEKRETATLKCYPIPRHDTVYWYQQGPGQDPQFLISFYEKMQSDKGSIPDRFSAQQFSDYHSELNMSSLELGDSALYFCASSSETSTDTQYFGPGTRLTVL.

The chain recombines TRBV10-3 with TRBJ2-4; D may be TRBD1 (5 bases). Germline loops: CDR1 ENHRY, CDR2 SYGVKD. Deletions cut 0 bases from V and 1 base from J, with 13 bases between. This CDR3 region has 17 residues. CDR3 protein: CAISESFFSGAKNIQYF. The DNA for the CDR3 is TGTGCCATCAGTGAGTCGTTTTTTTCAGGGGCCAAAAACATTCAGTACTTC.

On this clonotype itself: A much larger clone is a single base away; this may be a read error. The chain couples TRBV6-1 to TRBJ2-3; 9 bases fit TRBD2. Germline values: CDR1 MNHNS, CDR2 SASEGT. CDR3 length: 14 residues. The CDR3 loop is CAGRVAGGTDTQYF. DNA for the CDR3: TGTGCCGGCAGGGTAGCGGGGGGCACAGATACGCAGTATTTT.

This sequence joins TRBV27 and TRBJ2-5; 10 bases are shared with TRBD1. This CDR3 has 15 amino acids. Germline V lookup: CDR1 MNHEY, CDR2 SMNVEV (reference sequence). J lost 5 bases, V lost 5 bases, and 8 bases had no gene match. CDR3 protein: CASSPMTGGWETQYF. CDR3 in DNA: TGTGCCAGCAGTCCGATGACAGGGGGCTGGGAGACCCAGTACTTC.

The CDR3 loop is CASSYKGLAKNIQYF. CDR3 DNA: TGTGCCAGCAGTTACAAGGGTTTAGCCAAAAACATTCAGTACTTC. The chain uses TRBV6-2 or TRBV6-3 and TRBJ2-4; D remains unclear. Germline V gene lookup returns CDR1 MNHEY and CDR2 SVGEGT. The CDR3 spans 15 residues. Trimming stripped 2 bases from V and 0 bases from J, with 8 bases between.

This clonotype occurred many times. V gene TRBV24-1 combines with J gene TRBJ2-1; 10 bases are a match to TRBD2. Germline CDR1 and CDR2: KGHDR and SFDVKD. CDR3 length: 16 amino acids. J was trimmed by 1 base and V by 2 bases; bases with no gene match: 1. CDR3 region: CATSDSSGSSYNEQFF. CDR3 DNA: TGTGCCACCAGTGATTCTAGCGGGAGTTCCTACAATGAGCAGTTCTTC.

This clonotype was observed a handful of times. The germline gene is not matched at one end of the junction; a read error may be the cause. The chain joins TRBV20-1 to TRBJ2-3; 9 nucleotides line up with TRBD2. This CDR3 comprises 16 residues. Per the germline V gene, CDR1 is DFQATT and CDR2 is SNEGSKA (reference sequence). CDR3 nucleotides: TGCAGTACTAGAGCCAGACTAGCGGATAGCACAGATACGCAGTATTTT. Amino acids: CSTRARLADSTDTQYF.

Concerning this clonotype: One end of the junction fails to match germline, which may point to a read error. This chain links TRBV4-3 with TRBJ2-7, with D uncertain. Germline V gives CDR1 LGHNA, CDR2 YSLEER. CDR3 length: 15 amino acids. CDR3 in DNA: TGCGCCAGCCGCCAAGAAGAAGGCAGCTCCTACGAGCAGTACTTC. It yields the protein CASRQEEGSSYEQYF.

The table lists this clonotype with many counts. This CDR3 is CASSESIGAGPQHF. DNA for the CDR3: TGTGCCAGCAGTGAATCTATAGGGGCCGGGCCCCAGCATTTT. The chain carries TRBV25-1 and TRBJ1-5, with a possible D match to TRBD1 (5 bases). Germline V CDR1 and CDR2: MGHDK, SYGVNS. V was clipped by 1 base and J by 9 bases, with 13 bases between them. This CDR3 comprises 14 residues.

This clonotype was detected ten times or more. The chain links TRBV4-3 to TRBJ1-1; 7 bases match TRBD1. V dropped 0 bases and J dropped 3; count of bases not matched to a gene: 7. The CDR3 extends over 16 amino acids. Germline values: CDR1 LGHNA, CDR2 YSLEER. CDR3 in DNA: TGCGCCAGCAGCCAAGACTACCGGACAGGACACACTGAAGCTTTCTTT. Protein product: CASSQDYRTGHTEAFF.

In regard to this clonotype: At one of its ends the junction is not consistent with the germline gene, which may arise from a read error. The rearrangement links TRBV9 to TRBJ1-4; TRBD1 matches at 9 bases. The CDR3 sequence is 17 residues long. Germline loops: CDR1 SGDLS, CDR2 YYNGEE. The DNA of the CDR3 is TGTGCCCGCAGCGTAGCCGGGACAGGGTCTGCTAATGAAAAACTGTTTTTT. Its protein product is CARSVAGTGSANEKLFF. Filled out from reference TRBV9 and TRBJ1-4, the complete variable domain reads DSGVTQTPKHLITATGQRVTLRCSPRSGDLSVYWYQQSLDQGLQFLIQYYNGEERAKGNILERFSAQQFPDLHSELNLSSLELGDSALYFCARSVAGTGSANEKLFFGSGTQLSVL.

On this clonotype: Since a much larger clone is just one base distant, this may be a read error. The V call is TRBV6-5, the J call TRBJ1-5; D is undetermined. Between the trimmed V and J ends, which lost 0 bases and 11 bases, there was a span of 11 bases. Germline values: CDR1 MNHEY, CDR2 SVGAGI. This CDR3 is built from 13 residues. CDR3 in DNA: TGTGCCAGCAGTTACTCGACCTCTTCAACCCAGCATTTT. Its translation is CASSYSTSSTQHF.

This clonotype was found many times. The chain has TRBV2 and TRBJ2-7; weak D call: TRBD2 (6 bases). CDR1 SNHLY and CDR2 FYNNEI come from the germline V gene. The CDR3 loop spans 15 amino acids. V was trimmed by 1 base and J by 3 bases, leaving 13 bases between them. The CDR3 nucleotides read TGTGCCAGCAGTGAAGTGCTAGCGATCAACTACGAGCAGTACTTC. Its translation: CASSEVLAINYEQYF.

The chain employs TRBV7-6 and TRBJ2-2; 7 positions agree with TRBD1. CDR1 is SGHVS, CDR2 FNYEAQ, per germline. The CDR3 is 17 residues long. The V segment lost 4 bases and the J segment 0 bases; nucleotides outside the gene matches: 8. The CDR3: CASSSIGQGANTGELFF. As DNA, the CDR3 is TGTGCCAGCAGCTCAATCGGTCAGGGGGCGAACACCGGGGAGCTGTTTTTT.

Comment on this clonotype: A much larger clone differs from this one at a single base, so this may be a read error. The chain recombines TRBV27 with TRBJ1-1, with D unclear. The germline V gene encodes CDR1 MNHEY and CDR2 SMNVEV (reference sequence). The CDR3 is 13 residues long. CDR3 amino acids: CASSHKGHTQAFF. The CDR3 coding sequence is TGTGCCAGCAGCCACAAGGGCCACACTCAAGCTTTCTTT.

At least ten counts were recorded for this clonotype. The chain combines TRBV5-1 with TRBJ1-2; D gene uncertain. Trimming pared 4 bases from V and 4 bases from J, leaving 14 bases between. Germline loops: CDR1 SGHRS, CDR2 YFSETQ. This CDR3 is 14 amino acids long. The DNA of the CDR3 is TGCGCCAGCAGCCCCGATACGGTTACCTATGGCTACACCTTC. It specifies CASSPDTVTYGYTF.

This clonotype was seen only a few times. This rearrangement joins TRBV5-6 to TRBJ2-7; 11 positions agree with TRBD2. The germline CDR1 and CDR2 sequences are SGHDT and YYEEEE. V shed 3 bases and J 7 bases; nucleotides not matched to a gene: 12. This CDR3 is 16 amino acids long. CDR3 sequence reads: CASSSSLTSGVREQYF. DNA of the CDR3: TGTGCCAGCAGCTCCTCGTTGACTAGCGGGGTGCGAGAGCAGTACTTC.

The gene calls are TRBV9 and TRBJ2-7; 8 positions match TRBD2. Germline V gene lookup returns CDR1 SGDLS and CDR2 YYNGEE. V was clipped by 1 base and J by 6 bases; unmatched bases: 3. CDR3 length: 13 amino acids. The CDR3, as DNA: TGTGCCAGCAGCGTACGGGGGGGCGCCGAGCAGTACTTC. This encodes CASSVRGGAEQYF. Full variable domain (remainder filled in from reference TRBV9 and TRBJ2-7): DSGVTQTPKHLITATGQRVTLRCSPRSGDLSVYWYQQSLDQGLQFLIQYYNGEERAKGNILERFSAQQFPDLHSELNLSSLELGDSALYFCASSVRGGAEQYFGPGTRLTVT.

At least ten counts were recorded for this clonotype. This chain's CDR3 is CASSFYNSPLHF. CDR3 nucleotides: TGTGCCAGCAGTTTTTATAATTCACCCCTCCACTTT. The J gene is TRBJ1-6, the V gene TRBV25-1, with D hard to call. The germline V and J ends were trimmed by 5 bases and 4 bases, with 3 bases remaining between them. In germline, CDR1 is MGHDK, CDR2 SYGVNS. The CDR3 totals 12 residues. Together with reference TRBV25-1 and TRBJ1-6, the CDR3 gives the full variable domain: EADIYQTPRYLVIGTGKKITLECSQTMGHDKMYWYQQDPGMELHLIHYSYGVNSTEKGDLSSESTVSRIRTEHFPLTLESARPSHTSQYLCASSFYNSPLHFGNGTRLTVT.

Points on this clonotype: One end of the junction is discordant with germline, which a read error may explain. The rearrangement joins TRBV30 to TRBJ1-1, with D possibly matching TRBD1 (6 bases). The CDR3 is 13 amino acids. Germline V gives CDR1 GTSNPN, CDR2 SVGIG (reference sequence). Written as DNA, the CDR3 is TGCGCCTGGACAGTTACTATCAGCACTGAAGCTTTCTTT. As protein: CAWTVTISTEAFF.

This chain connects TRBV9 to TRBJ2-7, with D hard to call. Germline values: CDR1 SGDLS, CDR2 YYNGEE. This CDR3 is built from 13 residues. V shed 0 bases and J shed 7 bases, with 11 bases lying between them. The CDR3 sequence: CASSVGDGREQYF. In DNA form, the CDR3 reads TGTGCCAGCAGCGTAGGAGACGGCCGTGAGCAGTACTTC.